This T cell receptor beta chain comes out of a study of blood T cell repertoires in COVID-19. Study overall: Samples representing acute and convalescent COVID-19 were sourced from the United States, Italy and Spain. T cells, B-cell-depleted T cells, or PBMCs provided the cDNA or gDNA that served as material.

This clone has only a few counts. In the original analysis: How many nucleated cells were present was estimated from reference gene primer amplification. Method: immunoSEQ multiplex PCR; TCRdb's copy keeps in-frame clones and lacks some. V and J calls plus clone size are reproduced from that table; the DNA served to infer D and trimming. Of 35,000 to 45,000 clones listed, roughly 80% are singletons. This clonotype was obtained from a man between 65 and 85 years old with acute or convalescent COVID-19. Sequencing input: peripheral blood.

The CDR3 here is CASNRQGAETGELFF. CDR3 bases: TGTGCCAGCAACCGACAGGGGGCTGAGACCGGGGAGCTGTTTTTT. The chain recombines TRBV6-5 with TRBJ2-2, with 10 bases lining up with TRBD1. This CDR3 has 15 residues. CDR1 and CDR2 (germline): MNHEY, SVGAGI. V was pared by 7 bases and J by 5 bases, with 7 bases of the junction left unmatched.